This TCR beta chain was identified during a study of CD8+ T cells in alopecia areata. Trimming took off 4 bases at V and 4 bases at J, with 14 bases between the two ends. CDR1 and CDR2 (germline): GTSNPN, SVGIG (reference sequence). The CDR3 is 14 residues long. cDNA reverse transcribed from extracted RNA served as the sequencing template. Here immunoSEQ multiplex PCR was the method, and the copy in TCRdb shows in-frame clones only, minus some. The sample has 90,000 to 100,000 clones, 35% to 45% seen once; the top ten hold 0.79%. Sorted out of PBMCs were CD4+ T cells and CD8+ T cells. The clonotype originates from a human donor with alopecia areata. Sequenced sample: CD4+ T cells sorted from blood. J is TRBJ2-1 and V is TRBV30, with D possibly being TRBD1 or TRBD2 (5 bases each). The CDR3 spells CAWTPGAAYNEQFF. Written as DNA, the CDR3 is TGTGCCTGGACCCCCGGGGCCGCGTACAATGAGCAGTTCTTC.